This T cell receptor beta chain appears in the sequencing data of a study of OX40 agonist ivuxolimab in advanced cancers. Study context: Earlier anti-PD-1, anti-PD-L1 or anti-CTLA-4 therapy was permitted; around 40% had received some. Overall study results and limits: Doses of 0.1 to 3.0 mg/kg were accompanied by clonal expansion of CD4+ and CD8+ blood T cells by week 6. The study found among the lowest clonal expansion in partial responders at 0.1-3.0 mg/kg.

This CDR3 is 13 amino acids long. The V end was cut by 3 bases, the J end by 5 bases, with 12 bases between. Per germline, CDR1 SGHRS and CDR2 YFSETQ. Remarks on this clone: What it recognizes is unknown.

Method: immunoSEQ multiplex PCR; TCRdb's copy keeps in-frame clones and lacks some. The table includes 70,000 to 80,000 clones, roughly 87% detected once. V is TRBV5-1 and J is TRBJ2-7; D may be TRBD1 (5 bases). This TCR was sampled from an adult with an advanced solid tumor such as melanoma, head and neck, liver or kidney cancer. The starting material was CD4+ or CD8+ T cells sorted from blood, obtained in a trial of the OX40 agonist ivuxolimab. The CDR3 DNA sequence: TGCGCCAGCAGCTCCCAGGGTCCCCACGAGCAGTACTTC. It specifies CASSSQGPHEQYF.